The clone carrying this T cell receptor beta chain was detected only once. No antigen is known for it. TCRdb keeps only in-frame clones here, not all; method: immunoSEQ multiplex PCR. The repertoire holds 300,000 to 400,000 clones, with around 90% as singletons. CD45RO+ cells joined CCR7-negative CD45RA+ TemRA cells to form CD8 memory. The data stem from a study of shared clonotypes between healthy human individuals. Whole-study findings and limits: Generally, naive subsets came out with larger estimated richness than memory subsets.

The CDR3 sequence is 12 residues long. Germline CDR1 is KGHSH and CDR2 is LQKENI. V lost 2 bases and J lost 4, with 5 bases in between. This receptor was taken from a man aged 18 to 30 in good health. The genes are TRBV18 and TRBJ2-5; no firm D call. Sequencing input: memory CD8+ T cells sorted from blood. Subset defined: CD45RO+ cells pooled with CCR7-negative TemRA cells. CDR3 in amino acids: CASSPATETQYF. CDR3 bases: TGTGCCAGCTCACCAGCAACAGAGACCCAGTACTTC.